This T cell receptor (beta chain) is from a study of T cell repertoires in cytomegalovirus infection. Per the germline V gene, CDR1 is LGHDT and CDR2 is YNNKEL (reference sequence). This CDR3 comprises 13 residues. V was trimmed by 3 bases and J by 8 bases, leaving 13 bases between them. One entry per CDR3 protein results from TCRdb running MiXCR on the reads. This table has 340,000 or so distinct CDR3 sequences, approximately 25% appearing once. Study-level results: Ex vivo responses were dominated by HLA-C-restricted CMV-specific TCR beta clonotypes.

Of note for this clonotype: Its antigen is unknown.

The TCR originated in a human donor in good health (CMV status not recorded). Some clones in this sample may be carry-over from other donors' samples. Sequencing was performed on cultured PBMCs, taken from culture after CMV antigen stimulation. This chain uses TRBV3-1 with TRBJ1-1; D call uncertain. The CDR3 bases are TGTGCCAGCAGCCAGGCGGGGTCGAAAGAAGCTTTCTTT. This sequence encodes CASSQAGSKEAFF.